The following is a T cell receptor beta chain sequence with its context. The antigen remains undetermined. Some clones are missing from TCRdb's copy, which holds only in-frame ones; the method was immunoSEQ multiplex PCR. The sample lists some 21,000 clones, about 85% occurring once. The source of the sample is a study of Tregs in tolerant kidney transplant recipients. Study-wide points: Activated donor B cell expansion appeared to reveal the most relevant donor-specific TCRbeta repertoire. Donor-specific Treg expansion exceeded global Treg expansion in tolerant patients, suggesting antigen drive.

Related graft donors supplied nonmyeloablative bone marrow transplants, and mixed chimerism was transient. Unstimulated regulatory T cells (CD4+CD25+CD127-), CD4+CD25- non-regulatory cells, CD4 and CD8 cells were FACS-sorted from thawed PBMCs. The receptor's source is a human patient who received a combined kidney and bone marrow transplant. Some T cells here may be from the graft donor. Sequencing used CD8+ T cells from blood (PBMCs), obtained 6 months after the transplant.

The CDR3 here is CASSPVDRINYGYTF. Here the CDR3 DNA reads TGTGCCAGCAGTCCGGTGGACAGAATCAACTATGGCTACACCTTC. V and J are TRBV27 and TRBJ1-2, with D possibly TRBD1 on 6 matching bases. V lost 5 bases, J lost 2 bases, and 15 bases lay in between. The CDR3 extends over 15 amino acids. Germline V gene lookup returns CDR1 MNHEY and CDR2 SMNVEV (reference sequence).